A selection of T cell receptor beta chains follows, all from one sample in a study of post-analysis software for immune sequencing data. TCRdb analysed the PCR reads with MiXCR anew, one entry per CDR3 protein. Of 650,000 to 900,000 distinct CDR3 sequences detected, around 45% appear once; the ten largest clones hold 4.9%. Input material: blood. The receptors derive from a girl aged 10-17 years with multiple sclerosis. Both conserved end residues are part of each CDR3. D genes are given only for firm matches. Size tells how often a clone was seen (once, few, many) or the class of an expanded clone, and some rows leave it out.

>TRBJ1-1|TRBD1|TRBV7-9|.
CASSLGTGLNTEAFF
TGTGCCAGCAGCTTAGGGACAGGGTTGAACACTGAAGCTTTCTTT
>TRBJ2-3|.|TRBV20-1|.
CTVSAGERADTQYF
TGCACCGTCTCCGCCGGGGAAAGGGCAGATACGCAGTATTTT
>TRBJ2-1|TRBD2|TRBV6-2/TRBV6-3|few
CASSYGAGGEFF
TGTGCCAGCAGTTACGGGGCGGGAGGAGAGTTCTTC
>TRBJ1-2|.|TRBV12-3/TRBV12-4|many
CASSLGAHSYGYTF
TGTGCCAGCAGTTTGGGGGCCCACAGCTATGGCTACACCTTC
>TRBJ1-5|.|TRBV28|.
CASSQGGYSNQPQHF
TGTGCCAGCAGCCAGGGAGGTTATAGCAATCAGCCCCAGCATTTT
>TRBJ2-6|TRBD1|TRBV15|.
CATEHHRGSGANVLTF
TGTGCCACCGAACACCACAGGGGATCTGGGGCCAACGTCCTGACTTTC
>TRBJ2-1|TRBD1|TRBV12-3/TRBV12-4|once
CASSSDRGDYNEQFF
TGTGCCAGCAGTTCCGACAGGGGGGATTACAATGAGCAGTTCTTC
>TRBJ2-1|TRBD2|TRBV7-7|.
CASSSGSGTSYNEQFF
TGTGCTAGCAGCTCAGGTAGCGGGACCTCCTACAATGAGCAGTTCTTC
>TRBJ2-5|TRBD2|TRBV5-1|.
CASSWDYQSAQYF
TGCGCCAGCAGCTGGGACTACCAGTCAGCCCAGTACTTC
>TRBJ2-7|TRBD2|TRBV4-1|few
CASSQDGGRDEQYF
TGCGCCAGCAGCCAAGATGGCGGGAGAGACGAGCAGTACTTC
>TRBJ2-7|TRBD2|TRBV27|.
CASSKGLAGGDSYEQYF
TGTGCCAGCAGTAAGGGACTAGCGGGAGGGGACTCCTACGAGCAGTACTTC
>TRBJ2-7|.|TRBV12-3/TRBV12-4|.
CASSPGLSRSYEQYF
TGTGCCAGCAGCCCCGGACTATCTAGGTCCTACGAGCAGTACTTC
>TRBJ2-1|.|TRBV12-3/TRBV12-4|few
CASSLSEGQHNEQFF
TGTGCCAGCAGTTTGTCCGAAGGACAGCACAATGAGCAGTTCTTC
>TRBJ1-1|.|TRBV29-1|.
CSGDGGAFNEAFF
TGCAGCGGAGATGGGGGGGCGTTTAATGAAGCTTTCTTT
>TRBJ2-7|.|TRBV7-9|few
CASSSGESYEQYF
TGTGCCAGCAGCTCGGGGGAAAGCTACGAGCAGTACTTC
>TRBJ2-7|TRBD1|TRBV27|.
CASSSPGTGYEQYF
TGTGCCAGCAGTAGTCCCGGGACAGGGTACGAGCAGTACTTC
>TRBJ2-1|.|TRBV12-3/TRBV12-4|.
CASTTGTQQFF
TGTGCCAGCACAACCGGGACACAGCAGTTCTTC
>TRBJ2-7|TRBD2|TRBV6-5|few
CASSSRPSRGASGRSEQYF
TGTGCCAGCAGTTCCCGGCCCTCCAGGGGGGCTAGCGGGAGAAGCGAGCAGTACTTC
>TRBJ2-5|.|TRBV2|.
CASSEDLGETQYF
TGTGCCAGCAGTGAAGACCTGGGGGAGACCCAGTACTTC
>TRBJ2-5|.|TRBV29-1|.
CSATPGHQETQYF
TGCAGCGCTACTCCGGGACACCAAGAGACCCAGTACTTC
>TRBJ2-3|.|TRBV12-3/TRBV12-4|.
CASSEHTDTQYF
TGTGCCAGCAGTGAACACACAGATACGCAGTATTTT
>TRBJ1-1|.|TRBV5-1|.
CASSGRSENEAFF
TGCGCCTCCAGCGGACGGTCAGAAAATGAAGCTTTCTTT
>TRBJ1-1|TRBD1|TRBV27|.
CASGGTGAKGNTEAFF
TGTGCCAGCGGAGGGACAGGGGCAAAAGGGAACACTGAAGCTTTCTTT
>TRBJ2-7|TRBD1|TRBV12-3/TRBV12-4|.
CASSLLSGQAGEQYF
TGTGCCAGCAGTTTATTGTCGGGACAGGCCGGGGAGCAGTACTTC
>TRBJ2-7|TRBD1|TRBV29-1|.
CSVRGYDYEQYF
TGCAGCGTCAGGGGGTACGACTACGAGCAGTACTTC
>TRBJ1-1|.|TRBV12-3/TRBV12-4|few
CASSFRWPGRNTEAFF
TGTGCCAGCAGTTTTCGGTGGCCGGGGCGGAACACTGAAGCTTTCTTT
>TRBJ2-5|.|TRBV24-1|few
CATQGWPKETQYF
TGTGCCACTCAAGGGTGGCCTAAAGAGACCCAGTACTTC
>TRBJ2-7|.|TRBV25-1|.
CASSEGGSFSYEQYF
TGTGCCAGCAGTGAAGGGGGGTCGTTCTCCTACGAGCAGTACTTC
>TRBJ2-7|.|TRBV7-9|few
CASSRRDIAYEQYF
TGTGCCAGCAGCCGCCGGGACATCGCCTACGAGCAGTACTTC
>TRBJ2-5|.|TRBV7-2|.
CASSSQGFQETQYF
TGTGCCAGCAGCTCGCAGGGGTTCCAAGAGACCCAGTACTTC
>TRBJ2-3|.|TRBV7-2|.
CASSFVSGWTSHGTQYF
TGTGCCAGCAGCTTCGTCTCTGGATGGACTTCTCACGGTACGCAGTATTTT
>TRBJ1-1|.|TRBV7-2|.
CASSPQSSDVEAFF
TGTGCCAGCAGCCCCCAGTCGTCGGACGTTGAAGCTTTCTTT
>TRBJ2-1|TRBD2|TRBV7-9|few
CASSLEYSGRSPTNNEQFF
TGTGCCAGCAGCTTAGAATATAGCGGGAGATCCCCGACCAACAATGAGCAGTTCTTC
>TRBJ2-5|TRBD2|TRBV29-1|.
CSVGRASGRKMYGQYF
TGCAGCGTTGGGCGGGCTAGCGGGAGGAAAATGTACGGGCAGTACTTC
>TRBJ2-4|.|TRBV7-8|.
CASSLRRGPSLRAKNIQYF
TGTGCCAGCAGCTTAAGGCGAGGCCCGAGTTTACGAGCCAAAAACATTCAGTACTTC
>TRBJ2-1|TRBD2|TRBV4-1|few
CASSQEEGTSWMDEQFF
TGCGCCAGCAGCCAAGAAGAAGGGACTAGCTGGATGGATGAGCAGTTCTTC
>TRBJ1-4|.|TRBV12-3/TRBV12-4|once
CASSPNPPGRGYEKLFF
TGTGCCAGCAGTCCAAACCCCCCCGGCAGGGGTTATGAAAAACTGTTTTTT
>TRBJ2-3|TRBD2|TRBV27|.
CASSFSGRADTQYF
TGTGCCAGCAGTTTTAGCGGGAGGGCAGATACGCAGTATTTT
>TRBJ1-5|.|TRBV12-3/TRBV12-4|few
CASSLASGAGNQPQHF
TGTGCCAGCAGTTTAGCATCGGGGGCTGGCAATCAGCCCCAGCATTTT
>TRBJ2-3|TRBD1|TRBV7-8|.
CASRPQGARQYF
TGTGCCAGCAGGCCACAGGGGGCGAGACAGTATTTT
>TRBJ2-3|TRBD2|TRBV6-2/TRBV6-3|.
CASIPSGKKGTDTQYF
TGTGCCAGCATCCCTAGCGGCAAAAAGGGCACAGATACGCAGTATTTT
>TRBJ1-2|.|TRBV20-1|few
CSPGRGDGYYGYTF
TGCAGTCCGGGCCGGGGGGACGGGTACTATGGCTACACCTTC
>TRBJ1-1|.|TRBV12-3/TRBV12-4|.
CASKAGRSTEAFF
TGTGCCAGCAAGGCTGGGAGAAGCACTGAAGCTTTCTTT
>TRBJ1-4|.|TRBV15|.
CATSRWVVGTDEKLFF
TGTGCCACCAGCAGATGGGTGGTCGGGACGGATGAAAAACTGTTTTTT
>TRBJ2-5|TRBD2|TRBV29-1|.
CSVERLAGAGETQYF
TGCAGCGTTGAGCGGCTAGCGGGAGCAGGGGAGACCCAGTACTTC
>TRBJ2-5|.|TRBV20-1|few
CSAKQGYFETQYF
TGCAGTGCTAAGCAGGGTTATTTTGAGACCCAGTACTTC
>TRBJ2-3|TRBD1|TRBV29-1|.
CSVNQGARGTDTQYF
TGCAGCGTAAACCAGGGGGCGAGGGGCACAGATACGCAGTATTTT
>TRBJ2-5|.|TRBV7-3|.
CASSFIPSETQYF
TGTGCCAGCAGCTTTATACCCAGTGAGACCCAGTACTTC
>TRBJ2-1|.|TRBV4-3|.
CASSQDPRGSSYNEQFF
TGCGCCAGCAGCCAAGATCCACGGGGGAGCTCCTACAATGAGCAGTTCTTC
>TRBJ2-3|.|TRBV9|few
CASSPSASSTDTQYF
TGTGCCAGCAGCCCTAGCGCCAGTAGCACAGATACGCAGTATTTT
>TRBJ2-5|.|TRBV6-6|few
CASSPPGAQETQYF
TGTGCCAGCAGCCCCCCCGGGGCTCAAGAGACCCAGTACTTC
>TRBJ2-7|TRBD1|TRBV12-3/TRBV12-4|.
CASRGGSGTGEQYF
TGTGCCAGCAGGGGGGGAAGCGGGACAGGGGAGCAGTACTTC
>TRBJ2-7|TRBD1|TRBV5-1|few
CASSFTGGYEQYF
TGTGCCAGCAGCTTTACAGGGGGCTACGAGCAGTACTTC
>TRBJ2-7|.|TRBV7-9|.
CASSLYSDYEQYF
TGTGCCAGCAGCTTATATTCAGACTACGAGCAGTACTTC